The 4 T cell receptor beta chains below all came from one sample that was sequenced in a study of T cells after yellow fever vaccination. TCRdb itself ran the 5' RACE reads through MiXCR, one entry per CDR3 protein. The table lists about 220,000 distinct CDR3 sequences, roughly 3.3% of them singletons, with 3.2% in the top ten. The source was CD4+ T cells sorted from PBMCs, collected 10 days after the yellow fever booster vaccination. The receptors come from a man aged 18-30 years who received the YFV17D yellow fever vaccine.

This clonotype was seen many times. This chain joins TRBV7-2 and TRBJ2-2, with TRBD1 identical over 9 bases. Germline V gene data show CDR1 as SGHTA and CDR2 as FQGNSA. The length of the CDR3 is 15 residues. After removal of 7 bases from V and 3 bases from J, the junction contained 6 bases not matched to a gene. The chain's CDR3 is CASTLTGGYTGELFF. CDR3 coding DNA: TGTGCCAGCACCCTGACAGGGGGTTACACCGGGGAGCTGTTTTTT.

The sample holds many counts of this clonotype. The chain has TRBV5-1 and TRBJ1-1, with 9 bases identical to TRBD1. V lost 2 bases, J lost 6 bases, and 2 bases stayed unmatched. The length of the CDR3 is 13 residues. Per germline, CDR1 SGHRS and CDR2 YFSETQ. CDR3 loop: CASSLQGASEAFF. In DNA, the CDR3 is TGCGCCAGCAGCTTACAGGGGGCGTCTGAAGCTTTCTTT.

The rearrangement uses TRBV6-5 and TRBJ1-1; D is unresolved. V gave up 3 bases and J gave up 6 bases, with 5 bases separating them. CDR1 and CDR2 from the germline V gene are MNHEY and SVGAGI. This CDR3 has 11 residues. As DNA, the CDR3 is TGTGCCAGCAGTTATCTCTCTGAAGCTTTCTTT. As protein: CASSYLSEAFF.

The chain recombines TRBV5-6 with TRBJ2-7; 11 bases agree with TRBD2. Losses at the gene ends were 2 bases for V and 0 bases for J; bases not matched to a gene: 7. Germline-derived CDR1 and CDR2 are SGHDT and YYEEEE. The CDR3 runs to 17 residues. The CDR3 region has the DNA TGTGCCAGCAGCTTTGGTTTAGCGGGGGGGTTCTCCTACGAGCAGTACGTC. Translating it yields CASSFGLAGGFSYEQYV.